The 29 T cell receptor beta chains below all came from one sample that was sequenced in a study of blood T cell repertoires in COVID-19. Produced via immunoSEQ multiplex PCR; TCRdb's table is partial and in-frame only. In the table there are a few hundred thousand clones, around 89% of which are singletons. Sample: PBMCs or T cells enriched from blood (not recorded which). These receptor sequences come from a middle-aged woman who had recovered from COVID-19.

The CDR3 coding sequence is TGCGCCAGCAGCCAACTCGGGACAGGGGGCGCTGGGAGTGAAAAACTGTTTTTT. This sequence encodes CASSQLGTGGAGSEKLFF. This rearrangement joins TRBV4-1 to TRBJ1-4, with 12 bases matching TRBD1. The CDR3 is made up of 18 amino acids. V gave up 2 bases and J gave up 7 bases; unmatched junction bases: 11. The V gene's germline CDR1 is MGHRA and CDR2 YSYEKL.

The chain joins TRBV9 to TRBJ2-5; 9 positions agree with TRBD1. The V and J ends lost 4 bases and 4 bases, in that order; junction bases with no gene match: 8. The length of the CDR3 is 15 residues. Germline V gene lookup returns CDR1 SGDLS and CDR2 YYNGEE. The CDR3 loop is CASSPSPGQGETQYF. CDR3 in DNA: TGTGCCAGCAGCCCTTCCCCGGGACAGGGAGAGACCCAGTACTTC.

This clone has just a few counts. V and J are TRBV7-8 and TRBJ1-1, with no clear D. Trimming removed 3 bases from V and 0 bases from J, with 8 bases in between. From germline, CDR1 is SGHVS and CDR2 FQNEAQ. The CDR3 runs 14 residues. The CDR3 DNA reads TGTGCCAGCAGCTTCGCAGGTGTGAACACTGAAGCTTTCTTT. Its translation: CASSFAGVNTEAFF.

J is TRBJ1-2 and V is TRBV11-3, with 8 positions matching TRBD1. There are 14 residues in the CDR3. The J segment lost 7 bases and the V segment lost 2 bases, leaving 6 bases of the junction unmatched. Per germline, CDR1 SGHNT and CDR2 YENEEA. The CDR3 spells CASSLSPGGRGYTF. The DNA for the CDR3 is TGTGCCAGCAGCTTATCCCCAGGGGGCCGTGGCTACACCTTC.

This chain connects TRBV24-1 to TRBJ2-7; a possible D gene is TRBD1 (6 bases). There are 13 residues in the CDR3. Trimming removed 7 bases at V and 0 bases at J, with 9 bases between. The germline V gene has CDR1 KGHDR and CDR2 SFDVKD. CDR3 protein: CATRDRNSYEQYF. CDR3 nucleotide sequence: TGTGCCACCAGAGACAGGAACTCCTACGAGCAGTACTTC.

The rearrangement uses TRBV5-1 and TRBJ2-3; TRBD2 matches at 9 bases. Germline loops: CDR1 SGHRS, CDR2 YFSETQ. This CDR3 spans 17 amino acids. V dropped 0 bases and J dropped 3; count of bases not matched to a gene: 8. The CDR3 spells CASSLGPLAGSTDTQYF. DNA of the CDR3: TGCGCCAGCAGCTTGGGGCCCCTAGCGGGGAGTACAGATACGCAGTATTTT. Full variable domain (outside the CDR3, taken from reference TRBV5-1 and TRBJ2-3): KAGVTQTPRYLIKTRGQQVTLSCSPISGHRSVSWYQQTPGQGLQFLFEYFSETQRNKGNFPGRFSGRQFSNSRSEMNVSTLELGDSALYLCASSLGPLAGSTDTQYFGPGTRLTVL.

V usage is TRBV6-5 and J usage is TRBJ2-7; 7 bases agree with TRBD2. Germline CDR1 and CDR2: MNHEY and SVGAGI. The CDR3 length is 14 residues. V trimming: 7 bases; J trimming: 2 bases; junction bases outside the gene matches: 8. CDR3 in DNA: TGTGCCAGCATATTTAGCGGGCAGCCCTACGAGCAGTACTTC. This sequence encodes CASIFSGQPYEQYF.

This clone has just one count. Additional DNA sequences in this sample encode the identical CDR3. The J gene is TRBJ1-1, the V gene TRBV29-1; D uncertain. This CDR3 has 11 residues. Germline-derived CDR1 and CDR2 are SQVTM and ANQGSEA. The V end was cut by 4 bases, the J end by 1 base, with 4 bases between. CDR3 sequence: CSVVRNTEAFF. Written as DNA, the CDR3 is TGCAGCGTTGTGAGGAACACTGAAGCTTTCTTT.

The chain couples TRBV5-1 to TRBJ1-1, with 7 bases that match TRBD1. The CDR3 extends over 15 amino acids. With V trimmed by 4 bases and J by 0 bases, 6 bases remained unmatched. The germline V gene has CDR1 SGHRS and CDR2 YFSETQ. This CDR3 is CASSRGTAMNTEAFF. The DNA of the CDR3 is TGCGCCAGCAGCAGGGGGACAGCCATGAACACTGAAGCTTTCTTT. The full variable domain, completed using reference TRBV5-1 and TRBJ1-1, is KAGVTQTPRYLIKTRGQQVTLSCSPISGHRSVSWYQQTPGQGLQFLFEYFSETQRNKGNFPGRFSGRQFSNSRSEMNVSTLELGDSALYLCASSRGTAMNTEAFFGQGTRLTVV.

This chain joins TRBV7-2 and TRBJ2-5; D possibly corresponds to TRBD1 (5 bases). Germline-derived CDR1 and CDR2 are SGHTA and FQGNSA. The V gene lost 7 bases and the J gene lost 4 bases, with 13 bases spanning the gap. The CDR3 contains 13 residues. The DNA for the CDR3 is TGTGCCAGCACCTTGGGGCAGCTAGAGACCCAGTACTTC. It yields the protein CASTLGQLETQYF.

V usage is TRBV12-3 or TRBV12-4 and J usage is TRBJ1-5; D gene ambiguous. This CDR3 region has 13 residues. The V and J ends lost 7 bases and 2 bases respectively, with 9 bases between them. The CDR3 nucleotides read TGTGCCAGCACACCGGGAGGCAATCAGCCCCAGCATTTT. Amino acids: CASTPGGNQPQHF.

The CDR3 protein is CASRSRGTTNDNEQFF. In nucleotides, the CDR3 is TGTGCCAGCAGATCAAGAGGGACTACAAACGACAATGAGCAGTTCTTC. The chain couples TRBV2 to TRBJ2-1; 7 bases line up with TRBD2. The CDR3 runs to 16 residues. From germline, CDR1 is SNHLY and CDR2 FYNNEI. V lost 6 bases and J lost 5; bases outside the gene matches: 13.

This clone was detected once. The chain recombines TRBV5-1 with TRBJ2-4, with 10 nucleotides matching TRBD2. CDR3 size: 19 residues. Trimming took 7 bases from V and 2 from J; bases not matched to a gene: 18. Germline CDR1 and CDR2: SGHRS and YFSETQ. For the CDR3, the DNA is TGCGCCAGCCATTGGAGGCTAGCGGGAGTGAGGCGGACCAAAAACATTCAGTACTTC. Its translation is CASHWRLAGVRRTKNIQYF.

The chain links TRBV29-1 to TRBJ1-1; no clear D. CDR1 and CDR2 (germline): SQVTM, ANQGSEA. This CDR3 has 12 amino acids. CDR3 protein: CTVTSQNTEAFF. In DNA form, the CDR3 reads TGCACCGTGACTTCTCAGAACACTGAAGCTTTCTTT.

This clone was seen a single time. The chain couples TRBV12-3 or TRBV12-4 to TRBJ1-2; D possibly corresponds to TRBD1 (5 bases). Trimming removed 6 bases from V and 2 bases from J, with 7 bases in between. The CDR3 is made up of 12 amino acids. The chain's CDR3 is CASSYRNYGYTF. CDR3 bases: TGTGCCAGCAGCTACAGGAACTATGGCTACACCTTC.

This clone appeared a single time. The rearrangement uses TRBV19 and TRBJ1-2, with TRBD1 as a possible D gene (5 bases). CDR1 LNHDA and CDR2 SQIVND come from the germline V gene (reference sequence). This CDR3 region has 12 residues. V was shortened by 5 bases and J by 5 bases, with 9 bases between the two germline ends. The CDR3 protein is CASSGTDYGYTF. In DNA form, the CDR3 reads TGTGCCAGTAGTGGGACTGATTATGGCTACACCTTC.

The V gene is TRBV11-2, the J gene TRBJ1-1; D may be TRBD1 (6 bases). The V gene's germline CDR1 is SGHAT and CDR2 FQNNGV. Trimming removed 5 bases from V and 5 bases from J, with 15 bases in between. The CDR3 is made up of 14 amino acids. The CDR3 DNA reads as TGTGCCAGCAGCCTCGGACAGAGAACAACTGAAGCTTTCTTT. Translation: CASSLGQRTTEAFF.

CDR3 residues: CASGLHRGHTEAFF. DNA for the CDR3: TGTGCTAGTGGTTTGCACAGGGGGCACACTGAAGCTTTCTTT. The V call is TRBV12-5, the J call TRBJ1-1; the match to TRBD1 covers 9 bases. The CDR3 length is 14 residues. In germline, CDR1 is LGHNT, CDR2 FRNRAP. The J segment lost 3 bases and the V segment lost 2 bases, leaving 1 base of the junction unmatched.

The J gene is TRBJ2-7, the V gene TRBV5-1, with 7 nucleotides matching TRBD1. The ends lost 6 bases at V and 5 bases at J; junction bases unmatched: 11. The CDR3 extends over 14 amino acids. CDR1 is SGHRS, CDR2 YFSETQ, per germline. The CDR3 sequence is CASNRDRARNEQYF. CDR3 in DNA: TGCGCCAGCAACCGAGACAGGGCTCGGAACGAGCAGTACTTC. The whole variable domain, filled in from reference TRBV5-1 and TRBJ2-7, reads KAGVTQTPRYLIKTRGQQVTLSCSPISGHRSVSWYQQTPGQGLQFLFEYFSETQRNKGNFPGRFSGRQFSNSRSEMNVSTLELGDSALYLCASNRDRARNEQYFGPGTRLTVT.

The genes are TRBV19 and TRBJ1-1; D unclear. Trimming cost V 0 bases and J 2 bases, with 7 bases left between them. CDR3 length equals 14 residues. In germline, CDR1 is LNHDA, CDR2 SQIVND (reference sequence). CDR3 sequence: CASSIDSENTEAFF. In DNA form, the CDR3 reads TGTGCCAGTAGTATAGACAGCGAAAACACTGAAGCTTTCTTT.

This chain connects TRBV15 to TRBJ1-4; D gene uncertain. CDR1 and CDR2 (germline): LNHNV, YYDKDF (reference sequence). The CDR3 contains 15 residues. V lost 5 bases, J lost 0 bases, and 10 bases lay in between. CDR3 region: CATSRALATNEKLFF. CDR3 DNA sequence: TGTGCCACCAGCCGCGCTCTAGCAACTAATGAAAAACTGTTTTTT.

CDR3 region: CAISGTAVQETQYF. Written as DNA, the CDR3 is TGTGCCATCAGCGGGACAGCCGTACAAGAGACCCAGTACTTC. V is TRBV10-3 and J is TRBJ2-5, with 7 bases that match TRBD1. V was pared by 6 bases and J by 2 bases, with 6 bases of the junction left unmatched. This CDR3 comprises 14 residues. CDR1 is ENHRY, CDR2 SYGVKD, per germline.

The CDR3 loop is CASAGGRSSYNEQFF. The CDR3 DNA follows: TGTGCCAGCGCAGGCGGGAGGTCCTCCTACAATGAGCAGTTCTTC. This chain links TRBV7-2 with TRBJ2-1; 8 nucleotides line up with TRBD2. Unmatched junction bases numbered 6, after V lost 8 bases and J lost 0 bases. CDR1 and CDR2 (germline): SGHTA, FQGNSA. This CDR3 has 15 amino acids.

The chain employs TRBV24-1 and TRBJ2-2; a possible D gene is TRBD2 (6 bases). CDR1 is KGHDR, CDR2 SFDVKD, per germline. The CDR3 extends over 16 amino acids. Trimming left V 9 bases short and J 6 bases short, with 22 bases between. In DNA, the CDR3 is TGTGCCACCTCTCTTTCCGGGGGATCTAGGCCCGGGGAGCTGTTTTTT. The encoded protein is CATSLSGGSRPGELFF.

The chain recombines TRBV7-2 with TRBJ1-2; D ambiguous. Germline CDR1 reads SGHTA; CDR2 reads FQGNSA. The CDR3 is made up of 15 amino acids. V lost 0 bases and J lost 4, with 12 bases in between. The CDR3 spells CASSLARGDPYGYTF. For the CDR3, the DNA is TGTGCCAGCAGCTTAGCACGGGGAGACCCCTATGGCTACACCTTC.

This clone was recorded a few times. The rearrangement joins TRBV27 to TRBJ2-1, with D possibly TRBD2 on 6 matching bases. V lost 5 bases and J 1 base, leaving 12 bases between the germline ends. CDR1 and CDR2 from the germline V gene are MNHEY and SMNVEV (reference sequence). The CDR3 length is 15 residues. The CDR3 nucleotides read TGTGCCAGCAGTCCGCGGCTAGCGTCCTACAATGAGCAGTTCTTC. Translating gives CASSPRLASYNEQFF.

The V and J genes are TRBV21-1 and TRBJ2-7; TRBD2, as called in the table, went unchecked against the DNA. TRBV21-1 is a pseudogene locus. The CDR3 runs to 15 residues. The CDR3 here is CASIQGLAVYYEQYF. In DNA, the CDR3 is TGTGCCAGCATACAAGGACTAGCGGTCTACTACGAGCAGTACTTC.

The chain joins TRBV6-6 to TRBJ2-5; 9 bases are a match to TRBD1. The ends lost 5 bases at V and 5 bases at J; junction bases unmatched: 6. Germline CDR1 reads MNHNY; CDR2 reads SVGAGI (reference sequence). The CDR3 consists of 14 residues. CDR3 protein: CASSPTGGGETQYF. The CDR3 nucleotides are TGTGCCAGCAGTCCAACAGGGGGCGGGGAGACCCAGTACTTC.

This chain links TRBV18 with TRBJ2-7; the D gene is possibly TRBD1 (5 bases). This CDR3 contains 14 residues. From germline, CDR1 is KGHSH and CDR2 LQKENI. Trimming removed 4 bases from V and 2 bases from J, with 12 bases in between. CDR3 sequence reads: CASSHDRTPYEQYF. For the CDR3, the DNA is TGTGCCAGCTCACATGACCGGACACCCTACGAGCAGTACTTC.